This T cell receptor beta chain emerged from a study of T cell changes during pregnancy in multiple sclerosis. The CDR3 length is 10 residues. Germline loops: CDR1 SQVTM, CDR2 ANQGSEA. This clone has a single count. Sequencing was performed with immunoSEQ multiplex PCR; in TCRdb, only in-frame clones are kept and a portion is missing. The sample has tens of thousands of clones; around 92% are singletons. The gene calls are TRBV29-1 and TRBJ1-2, with a weak D call TRBD1 (5 bases). The sequence came from a female donor with multiple sclerosis, enrolled in a pregnancy study. Sequencing was performed on CD4+ T cells from peripheral blood mononuclear cells, taken after pregnancy. The CDR3, as DNA: TGCTCCGGGGGTAACTATGGCTACACCTTC. This sequence encodes CSGGNYGYTF.